A selection of T cell receptor beta chains follows, all from one sample in a study of beta chain features in type 1 diabetes. Here immunoSEQ multiplex PCR was the method, and the copy in TCRdb shows in-frame clones only, minus some. This sample carries about 900,000 clones, roughly a sixth of them seen once, and the ten largest clones take 0.02% to 0.025%. Material for sequencing was naive CD4+ T cells from blood. The receptors were sampled from a woman under 30 in good health. Both conserved end residues are part of each CDR3. The order of the fields is J gene, D gene, clone size, V gene, CDR3 DNA, CDR3 protein. The D gene is left open where the match is weak. Only part of the rows carry a size: once, few, many, or a class if the clone is expanded.

TRBJ2-3,TRBD2,NA,TRBV9,TGTGCCAGCAGCGTGAGCGGGAGAAGCACAGATACGCAGTATTTT,CASSVSGRSTDTQYF
TRBJ2-7,TRBD2,few,TRBV6-5,TGTGCCAGCAGACCGCTAGCGGGAGACATCTACGAGCAGTACTTC,CASRPLAGDIYEQYF
TRBJ2-7,NA,NA,TRBV6-1,TGTGCCAGCAGCCGGGGCAGGGCGACCTACGAGCAGTACTTC,CASSRGRATYEQYF
TRBJ2-6,NA,NA,TRBV7-2,TGTGCCAGCAGCTTAGACGGGCCCTCTGGGGCCAACGTCCTGACTTTC,CASSLDGPSGANVLTF
TRBJ2-2,NA,NA,TRBV6-5,TGTGCCAGCACCTTGGGTAGCGCGGGCTCCGGGGAGCTGTTTTTT,CASTLGSAGSGELFF
TRBJ1-1,TRBD1,NA,TRBV6-1,TGTGCCAGCAGTGATCAGGGGGTGAACACTGAAGCTTTCTTT,CASSDQGVNTEAFF
TRBJ2-7,NA,few,TRBV27,TGTGCCAGCAGTTCCCCTAAGTCGGGGGGCGATGAGCAGTACTTC,CASSSPKSGGDEQYF
TRBJ2-1,NA,NA,TRBV7-3,TGTGCCAGCAGCTTAACCGGGAGCTACAATGAGCAGTTCTTC,CASSLTGSYNEQFF
TRBJ2-1,TRBD2,once,TRBV7-3,TGTGCCAGCAGCTTAACATTGGCGGGAGGGCCTTACTTTGGATCCTACAATGAGCAGTTCTTC,CASSLTLAGGPYFGSYNEQFF
TRBJ2-5,NA,few,TRBV15,TGTGCCACCAGCAGAGATGGCCAAAACTCGGAGACCCAGTACTTC,CATSRDGQNSETQYF
TRBJ2-2,TRBD1,few,TRBV2,TGTGCCAGCAGGAGGGACAGGGGCTTCCCCGGGGAGCTGTTTTTT,CASRRDRGFPGELFF
TRBJ1-4,NA,few,TRBV18,TGTGCCAGCTCACCAACCGGGGACGGAGGTGAAAAACTGTTTTTT,CASSPTGDGGEKLFF
TRBJ2-5,NA,NA,TRBV28,TGTGCCAGCAGCCCCTCCCAAGAGACCCAGTACTTC,CASSPSQETQYF
TRBJ2-2,NA,NA,TRBV7-3,TGTGCCAGCAGCCCAGTGGGGGACGGGGAGCTGTTTTTT,CASSPVGDGELFF
TRBJ2-2,NA,few,TRBV6-1,TGTGCCAGCAGTGAAGTCTGGCTCGAGCTGTTTTTT,CASSEVWLELFF
TRBJ2-7,TRBD1,few,TRBV7-2,TGTGCCAGCAGCCATAGGGGGACAGGGAACGAGCAGTACTTC,CASSHRGTGNEQYF
TRBJ2-7,NA,few,TRBV4-2,TGTGCCAGCAGCCAAGGGGAGCAGGGAAAGCACGAGCAGTACTTC,CASSQGEQGKHEQYF
TRBJ2-1,TRBD2,NA,TRBV27,TGTGCCAGCAAGCAGCGGGAGGTAGGGGACAATGAGCAGTTCTTC,CASKQREVGDNEQFF
TRBJ2-7,NA,many,TRBV10-3,TGTGCCATCGGCAGGTCCTCCTACGAGCAGTACTTC,CAIGRSSYEQYF
TRBJ2-2,NA,few,TRBV7-9,TGTGCCAGCAGGACCATAGCCGGAGACACCGGGGAGCTGTTTTTT,CASRTIAGDTGELFF
TRBJ2-1,TRBD2,NA,TRBV10-3,TGTGCCATCAGTGAGTCGCGGACTAGCTCCTACAATGAGCAGTTCTTC,CAISESRTSSYNEQFF
TRBJ1-5,NA,few,TRBV6-1,TGTGCCAGCAGTGGCCAGGGTTTTCAGCCCCAGCATTTT,CASSGQGFQPQHF
TRBJ2-7,NA,few,TRBV5-6,TGTGCCAGCAGGGAGCAGGGAACCATCTACGAGCAGTACTTC,CASREQGTIYEQYF
TRBJ2-7,NA,NA,TRBV12-2,TGTGCAAGTCGCTTAACAGGGGGCTGCCCCTACGAGCAGTACTTC,CASRLTGGCPYEQYF
TRBJ2-1,TRBD1,NA,TRBV5-1,TGCGCCAGCACCAGGGGACAGGGGGCGAACAATGAGCAGTTCTTC,CASTRGQGANNEQFF
TRBJ2-1,NA,few,TRBV28,TGTGCCAGCAGTTTATTTCAGGGTTCGGGCAATGAGCAGTTCTTC,CASSLFQGSGNEQFF
TRBJ1-3,NA,few,TRBV28,TGTGCCAGCAGCTTTGCAAGGGTATACTCTGGAAACACCATATATTTT,CASSFARVYSGNTIYF
TRBJ2-3,TRBD2,few,TRBV7-9,TGTGCCAGCCTACTAGCGGGAACTGGCACAGATACGCAGTATTTT,CASLLAGTGTDTQYF
TRBJ2-7,NA,NA,TRBV6-5,TGTGCCAGCAGTTACTCGTCAGTGGGGGTCTACGAGCAGTACTTC,CASSYSSVGVYEQYF
TRBJ1-1,NA,NA,TRBV11-3,TGTGCCAGCAGCTTAGTCGAGGGAAACACTGAAGCTTTCTTT,CASSLVEGNTEAFF
TRBJ2-1,TRBD2,few,TRBV4-2,TGTGCCAGCAGCCAATCGGGCGGGAGTCGGCATGAGCAGTTCTTC,CASSQSGGSRHEQFF
TRBJ2-7,TRBD2,few,TRBV7-2,TGTGCCAGCAGCTTAGTCAGTGGGTTTAGCGGGAGGGCCTATGAGCAGTACTTC,CASSLVSGFSGRAYEQYF
TRBJ1-4,NA,NA,TRBV27,TGTGCCAGCAGTTCACGAGGGCCGGGCGCTGGGGGAAAACTGTTTTTT,CASSSRGPGAGGKLFF
TRBJ2-7,TRBD2,few,TRBV6-6,TGTGCCACCGCGACTAGCGCAACCTACGAGCAGTACTTC,CATATSATYEQYF